This T cell receptor beta chain was retrieved from a study of cytomegalovirus exposure and HLA in healthy donors. Primers: 60 Vbeta forward and 13 Jbeta reverse. Clones were sequenced by immunoSEQ multiplex PCR, and TCRdb holds only the in-frame ones, with some missing. Seen here are 70,000 to 100,000 clones, more than 70% observed once, and the top ten hold 2% to 2.5%. The CDR3 is 16 residues long. After removal of 1 base from V and 5 bases from J, the junction contained 6 bases not matched to a gene. The germline gives CDR1 LNHNV, CDR2 YYDKDF (reference sequence). This chain connects TRBV15 to TRBJ2-3; 10 nucleotides line up with TRBD2. What was sequenced was PBMCs. The receptor was derived from a man younger than 35 in good health and CMV-seronegative. The CDR3 DNA sequence: TGTGCCACCAGCAGAGCCAGCGGGGGGGCTGGAGATACGCAGTATTTT. Amino acids: CATSRASGGAGDTQYF.